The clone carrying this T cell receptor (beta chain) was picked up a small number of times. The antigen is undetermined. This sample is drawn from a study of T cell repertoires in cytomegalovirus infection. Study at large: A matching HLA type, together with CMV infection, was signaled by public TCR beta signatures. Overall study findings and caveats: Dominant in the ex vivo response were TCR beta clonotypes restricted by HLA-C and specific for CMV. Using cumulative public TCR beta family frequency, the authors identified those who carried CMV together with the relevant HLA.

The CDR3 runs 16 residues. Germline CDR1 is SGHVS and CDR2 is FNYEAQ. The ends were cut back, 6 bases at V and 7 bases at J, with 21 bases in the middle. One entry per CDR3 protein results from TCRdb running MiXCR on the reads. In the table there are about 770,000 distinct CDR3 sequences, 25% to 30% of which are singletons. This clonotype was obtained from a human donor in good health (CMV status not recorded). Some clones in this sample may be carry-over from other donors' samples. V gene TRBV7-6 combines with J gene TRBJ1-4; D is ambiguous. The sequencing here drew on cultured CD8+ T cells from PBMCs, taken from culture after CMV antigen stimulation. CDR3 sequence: CASSYPDGEGGEKLFF. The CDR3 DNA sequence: TGTGCCAGCAGTTATCCGGACGGTGAAGGTGGTGAAAAACTGTTTTTT.